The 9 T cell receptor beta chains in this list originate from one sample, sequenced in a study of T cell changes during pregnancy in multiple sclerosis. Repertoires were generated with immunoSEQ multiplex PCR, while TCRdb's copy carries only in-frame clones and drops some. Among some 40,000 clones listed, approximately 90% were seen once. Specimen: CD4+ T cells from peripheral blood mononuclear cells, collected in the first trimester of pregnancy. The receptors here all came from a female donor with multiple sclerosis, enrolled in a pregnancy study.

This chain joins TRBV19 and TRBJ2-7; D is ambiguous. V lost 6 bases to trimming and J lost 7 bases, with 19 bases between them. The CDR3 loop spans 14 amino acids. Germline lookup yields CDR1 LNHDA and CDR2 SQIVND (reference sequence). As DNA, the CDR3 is TGTGCCAGTAGCCGACAACCCTCAACGGCTGAGCAGTACTTC. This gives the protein CASSRQPSTAEQYF.

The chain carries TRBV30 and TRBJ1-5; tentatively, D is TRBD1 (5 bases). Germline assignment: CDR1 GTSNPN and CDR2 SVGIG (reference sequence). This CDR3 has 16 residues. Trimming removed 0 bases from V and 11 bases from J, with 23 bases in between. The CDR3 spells CAWSVRGLPPLRAQHF. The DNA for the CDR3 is TGTGCCTGGAGTGTAAGGGGACTCCCCCCCCTGAGGGCCCAGCATTTT.

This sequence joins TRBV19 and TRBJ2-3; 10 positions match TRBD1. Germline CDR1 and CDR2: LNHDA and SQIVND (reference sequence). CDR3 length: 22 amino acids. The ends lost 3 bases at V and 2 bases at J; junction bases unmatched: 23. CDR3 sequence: CASSIEGVGGQGSFTTTDTQYF. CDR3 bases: TGTGCCAGTAGTATTGAAGGCGTGGGGGGACAGGGGTCCTTTACTACCACAGATACGCAGTATTTT.

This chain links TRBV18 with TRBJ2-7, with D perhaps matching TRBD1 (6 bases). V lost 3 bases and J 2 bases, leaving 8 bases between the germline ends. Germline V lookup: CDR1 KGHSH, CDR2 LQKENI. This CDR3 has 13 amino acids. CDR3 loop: CASSPDRAYEQYF. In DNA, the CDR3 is TGTGCCAGCTCACCGGACAGAGCCTACGAGCAGTACTTC.

This CDR3 is CASSVQGANYGYTF. In DNA form, the CDR3 reads TGTGCCAGCAGCGTACAGGGGGCGAACTATGGCTACACCTTC. The chain employs TRBV7-2 and TRBJ1-2, with 9 bases matching TRBD1. The CDR3 has 14 residues. Germline loops: CDR1 SGHTA, CDR2 FQGNSA. V trimming: 5 bases; J trimming: 2 bases; junction bases outside the gene matches: 3.

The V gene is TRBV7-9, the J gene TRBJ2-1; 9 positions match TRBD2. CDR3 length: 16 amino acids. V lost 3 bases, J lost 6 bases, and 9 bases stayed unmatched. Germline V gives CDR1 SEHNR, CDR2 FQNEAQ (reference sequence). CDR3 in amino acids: CASSFSAGGPGNEQFF. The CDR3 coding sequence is TGTGCCAGCAGCTTCTCGGCGGGAGGGCCAGGCAATGAGCAGTTCTTC.

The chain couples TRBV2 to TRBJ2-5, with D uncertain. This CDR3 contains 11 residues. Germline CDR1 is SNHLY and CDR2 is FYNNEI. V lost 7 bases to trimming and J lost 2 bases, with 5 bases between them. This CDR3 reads CASTLQETQYF. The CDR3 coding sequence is TGTGCCAGCACCCTACAAGAGACCCAGTACTTC.

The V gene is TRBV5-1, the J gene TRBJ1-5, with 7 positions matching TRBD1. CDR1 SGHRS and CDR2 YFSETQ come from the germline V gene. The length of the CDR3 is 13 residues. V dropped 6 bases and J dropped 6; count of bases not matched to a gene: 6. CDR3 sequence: CASTRDSFQPQHF. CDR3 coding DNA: TGCGCCAGCACCAGGGACAGCTTTCAGCCCCAGCATTTT.

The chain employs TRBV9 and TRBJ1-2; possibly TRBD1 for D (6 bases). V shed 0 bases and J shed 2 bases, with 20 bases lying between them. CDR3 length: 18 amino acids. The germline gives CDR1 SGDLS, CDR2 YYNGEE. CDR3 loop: CASSVGAGALDGNYGYTF. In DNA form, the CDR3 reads TGTGCCAGCAGCGTAGGGGCAGGGGCGCTGGATGGGAACTATGGCTACACCTTC.